The next 24 T cell receptor beta chains were all read from a single sample in a study of regulatory T cells in long-lasting Graves disease. To make TCR beta libraries, researchers used iRepertoire HTBI primers and Arm-PCR of CDR3 regions. TCRdb reprocessed the multiplex PCR reads with MiXCR, giving one entry per CDR3 protein. The sample carries around 230,000 distinct CDR3 sequences, 15% to 20% recorded once. The time point: newly diagnosed GD, antithyroid drugs for less than 3 months. The TCR library was prepared using RNA isolated from PBMCs. The input for sequencing was peripheral blood mononuclear cells (PBMCs), taken at new diagnosis, from a patient treated with antithyroid drugs. All receptors come from a female donor with Graves disease.

The V call is TRBV20-1, the J call TRBJ2-7, with D perhaps TRBD1 (6 bases). With 6 bases removed from V and 2 bases from J, the gap between germline ends came to 14 bases. Per the germline V gene, CDR1 is DFQATT and CDR2 is SNEGSKA (reference sequence). This CDR3 has 13 amino acids. The CDR3 loop is CSAETGSAYEQYF. CDR3 nucleotides: TGCAGTGCCGAGACAGGCTCGGCCTACGAGCAGTACTTC.

This clonotype was found many times. A read error may account for a junction end that differs from germline. This chain's CDR3 is CASSLDYEQYF. The CDR3, as DNA: TGTGCCAGCAGCCTCGATTACGAGCAGTACTTC. The rearrangement links TRBV5-1 to TRBJ2-7, with D unresolved. Germline assignment: CDR1 SGHRS and CDR2 YFSETQ. The CDR3 has 11 amino acids.

This clonotype was observed at least ten times. The chain employs TRBV4-3 and TRBJ2-4, with a possible D match to TRBD2 (6 bases). Trimming cost V 0 bases and J 7 bases, with 10 bases left between them. CDR1 and CDR2 from the germline V gene are LGHNA and YSLEER. This CDR3 has 14 amino acids. The CDR3 coding sequence is TGCGCCAGCAGCCAAGATGGGGGGACGAACATTCAGTACTTC. Residues: CASSQDGGTNIQYF.

In this sample, this clonotype turned up many times. A much larger clone lies one base from this, so it may be a read error. The conserved phenylalanine or tryptophan is not found at the CDR3 terminus, so this likely reflects a read error. The chain uses TRBV6-1 and TRBJ2-5; 10 nucleotides match TRBD2. Germline loops: CDR1 MNHNS, CDR2 SASEGT. With 6 bases clipped from V and 5 bases from J, the junction kept 9 bases outside the gene matches. The CDR3 is 15 amino acids. CDR3 sequence reads: CASRVGTSVTETQYL. As DNA, the CDR3 is TGTGCCAGCAGGGTAGGGACTAGCGTGACCGAGACCCAGTACCTC.

V is TRBV7-2 and J is TRBJ2-1, with D unresolved. CDR3 length: 15 residues. V lost 5 bases and J lost 2, with 13 bases in between. Germline CDR1 SGHTA, CDR2 FQGNSA. CDR3 nucleotides: TGTGCCAGCAGCCCGGCCACTACCGCCTACAATGAGCAGTTCTTC. Translated, it gives CASSPATTAYNEQFF.

This clonotype was counted many times. The J gene is TRBJ2-3, the V gene TRBV7-2, with D tentatively TRBD1 (5 bases). Deletions cut 4 bases from V and 2 bases from J, with 13 bases between. In germline, CDR1 is SGHTA, CDR2 FQGNSA. CDR3 length: 15 amino acids. The CDR3 spells CASSSSRQTTDTQYF. The CDR3, as DNA: TGTGCCAGCAGCTCGTCGCGACAGACCACAGATACGCAGTATTTT.

At least ten counts were recorded for this clonotype. The chain employs TRBV2 and TRBJ2-5; a possible D gene is TRBD1 (5 bases). The V gene's germline CDR1 is SNHLY and CDR2 FYNNEI. V was cut by 6 bases and J by 5 bases, with 19 bases left in between. This CDR3 is 15 amino acids long. In nucleotides, the CDR3 is TGTGCCAGCAGGGAGTCGTGGGTCAGGGCGGAGACCCAGTACTTC. This sequence encodes CASRESWVRAETQYF.

The sample holds one count of this clonotype. This is likely an artifact of a read error, given a far larger clone one base away. This chain uses TRBV27 with TRBJ2-1; 12 positions match TRBD1. The V gene end was trimmed by 5 bases and the J gene end by 5 bases; junction bases not matched to a gene: 10. The germline gives CDR1 MNHEY, CDR2 SMNVEV (reference sequence). The CDR3 sequence is 17 residues long. CDR3 sequence: CASSDPPGQGANNEQFF. The CDR3, as DNA: TGTGCCAGCAGTGACCCCCCGGGACAGGGGGCCAACAATGAGCAGTTCTTC.

This clonotype was observed at least ten times. The chain has TRBV20-1 and TRBJ2-7; TRBD2 matches 7 bases. The CDR3 extends over 14 amino acids. Trimming cost V 6 bases and J 4 bases; bases outside gene matches: 12. CDR1 and CDR2 from the germline V gene are DFQATT and SNEGSKA (reference sequence). CDR3: CSARIGASGYEQYF. The CDR3 DNA is TGCAGTGCCCGAATTGGGGCTAGCGGATACGAGCAGTACTTC.

Note on this clonotype: Being one base from a much bigger clone, this may be a read error. V and J are TRBV6-1 and TRBJ2-3; maybe TRBD1 (5 bases). Matching the DNA end better, TRBJ1-5 makes the J call doubtful. CDR1 is MNHNS and CDR2 is SASEGT in the germline V gene. The CDR3 is 15 amino acids. The CDR3 loop is CASLDRDPSTDTQHF. CDR3 sequence (DNA): TGTGCCAGCCTAGACCGGGACCCGAGCACAGATACGCAGCATTTT.

Many counts were recorded for this clonotype. The chain has TRBV6-1 and TRBJ2-7; the match to TRBD2 covers 7 bases. The CDR3 sequence is 14 residues long. CDR1 MNHNS and CDR2 SASEGT come from the germline V gene. Unmatched junction bases numbered 9, after V lost 7 bases and J lost 3 bases. CDR3 residues: CASNKAGVGYEQYF. Here the CDR3 DNA reads TGTGCCAGCAACAAGGCGGGAGTAGGCTACGAGCAGTACTTC.

This clonotype came up many times. This chain connects TRBV29-1 to TRBJ2-5; D gene ambiguous. Trimming took 3 bases from V and 1 from J, leaving 6 bases between them. This CDR3 spans 12 amino acids. CDR1 is SQVTM, CDR2 ANQGSEA, per germline. The CDR3 DNA follows: TGCAGCGTTGATGCAGCCCAAGAGACCCAGTACTTC. Protein product: CSVDAAQETQYF.

The chain links TRBV2 to TRBJ1-3, with 11 nucleotides matching TRBD1. There are 15 residues in the CDR3. After removal of 8 bases from V and 4 bases from J, the junction contained 7 bases not matched to a gene. Germline values: CDR1 SNHLY, CDR2 FYNNEI. CDR3 in DNA: TGTGCCAGCGGGGCCCGGACAGGGGGCGGAAACACCATATATTTT. The encoded protein is CASGARTGGGNTIYF.

V usage is TRBV6-2 or TRBV6-3 and J usage is TRBJ1-1; TRBD1 is a possible D gene (6 bases). The germline V and J ends were trimmed by 6 bases and 6 bases, with 20 bases remaining between them. CDR1 MNHEY and CDR2 SVGEGT come from the germline V gene. The CDR3 is made up of 15 amino acids. CDR3 in amino acids: CASSRGSGVHAEAFF. The CDR3 bases are TGTGCCAGCAGCCGGGGGTCAGGGGTGCATGCTGAAGCTTTCTTT.

The table lists this clonotype with many counts. The CDR3 spells CASSRLSNEKLFF. CDR3 DNA: TGTGCCAGCTCCCGGTTGTCTAATGAAAAACTGTTTTTT. This sequence joins TRBV7-2 and TRBJ1-4, with D uncertain. The CDR3 runs 13 residues. The germline gives CDR1 SGHTA, CDR2 FQGNSA. Trimming pared 8 bases from V and 3 bases from J, leaving 10 bases between.

A word on this clonotype: At one end, the junction sequence differs from germline, possibly due to a read error. This chain links TRBV3-1 with TRBJ1-4; D remains ambiguous. Germline V gene sequence: CDR1 LGHDT, CDR2 YNNKEL (reference sequence). The CDR3 covers 12 residues. DNA for the CDR3: TGTGACAGCAGCCCCGGGAATTCACCCATCCACTTT. It specifies CDSSPGNSPIHF.

This clonotype was observed many times. The chain has TRBV3-1 and TRBJ1-1, with D tentatively TRBD1 (5 bases). Germline V lookup: CDR1 LGHDT, CDR2 YNNKEL (reference sequence). The germline V and J ends were trimmed by 2 bases and 13 bases, with 20 bases remaining between them. The CDR3 covers 14 residues. CDR3 protein: CASSQPRGGLKLFF. CDR3 DNA sequence: TGTGCCAGCAGCCAACCCCGGGGCGGACTGAAGCTTTTCTTT.

The V call is TRBV20-1, the J call TRBJ2-3; 13 positions match TRBD2. V was clipped by 2 bases and J by 0 bases; unmatched bases: 8. Germline V gives CDR1 DFQATT, CDR2 SNEGSKA (reference sequence). The CDR3 extends over 18 amino acids. The chain's CDR3 is CSARPTSGRGPSTDTQYF. CDR3 DNA sequence: TGCAGTGCTAGACCCACTAGCGGGAGGGGGCCCAGCACAGATACGCAGTATTTT.

The chain employs TRBV6-2 or TRBV6-3 and TRBJ2-3; D perhaps matches TRBD2 (6 bases). Looked up from germline, CDR1 is MNHEY and CDR2 is SVGEGT. Trimming shortened V by 5 bases and J by 5 bases, and 17 bases separated the two germline ends. This CDR3 spans 15 amino acids. This chain's CDR3 is CASSEPAGLVDTQYF. The CDR3 DNA is TGTGCCAGCAGTGAACCAGCGGGCCTTGTAGATACGCAGTATTTT.

This clonotype was recorded a few times. The genes are TRBV20-1 and TRBJ2-7, with TRBD2 as a possible D gene (5 bases). V dropped 4 bases and J dropped 4 bases, with 17 bases sitting between them. CDR1 is DFQATT and CDR2 is SNEGSKA in the germline V gene (reference sequence). The CDR3 is 14 amino acids. In nucleotides, the CDR3 is TGCAGTGCTAATGGTGGTAGCGTCAGGTACGAGCAGTACTTC. It translates to CSANGGSVRYEQYF.

Remarks on this clonotype: A far bigger clonotype differs at one base, so this is likely a read error. This sequence joins TRBV5-6 and TRBJ2-1; 7 bases match TRBD2. Germline values: CDR1 SGHDT, CDR2 YYEEEE. The CDR3 runs to 15 residues. The CDR3 nucleotides read TGTGCCAGCAGCTTGATCCTAGCGGCAATAGAGACCCAGTGCTTC. Translation gives CASSLILAAIETQCF.

This clonotype was found many times. The J gene is TRBJ2-7, the V gene TRBV6-1, with D unresolved. V was cut by 2 bases and J by 2 bases, with 16 bases left in between. Looked up from germline, CDR1 is MNHNS and CDR2 is SASEGT. The CDR3 extends over 16 amino acids. This chain's CDR3 is CASSELPNRGPYEQYF. For the CDR3, the DNA is TGTGCCAGCAGTGAACTGCCTAATAGAGGCCCCTACGAGCAGTACTTC.

The chain recombines TRBV7-9 with TRBJ1-3, with D unclear. CDR1 is SEHNR, CDR2 FQNEAQ, per germline (reference sequence). This CDR3 spans 12 amino acids. The V end was cut by 5 bases, the J end by 4 bases, with 6 bases between. CDR3 in DNA: TGTGCCAGCAGCCTCAGGGGAAACACCATATATTTT. Residues: CASSLRGNTIYF.

At least ten counts were recorded for this clonotype. This chain connects TRBV19 to TRBJ1-5, with a possible D match to TRBD1 (5 bases). The V and J ends lost 7 bases and 2 bases respectively, with 12 bases between them. Germline values: CDR1 LNHDA, CDR2 SQIVND (reference sequence). The CDR3 spans 14 residues. The CDR3 is CASTPGLRNQPQHF. The DNA of the CDR3 is TGTGCCAGTACACCGGGACTGCGCAATCAGCCCCAGCATTTT.